Shown below are 18 T cell receptor beta chains from a single sample sequenced in a study of cytotoxic CD8 clonotypes in ibrutinib-treated CLL. Here immunoSEQ multiplex PCR was the method, and the copy in TCRdb shows in-frame clones only, minus some. The sample has approximately 140,000 clones, approximately 89% seen once. The input for sequencing was PBMCs, taken after 12 months of ibrutinib treatment. The receptors were sampled from a human donor with chronic lymphocytic leukemia.

The rearrangement links TRBV5-4 to TRBJ2-1; weak D call: TRBD2 (6 bases). Looked up from germline, CDR1 is SGHNT and CDR2 is YYREEE (reference sequence). This CDR3 region has 14 residues. The ends were cut back, 9 bases at V and 4 bases at J, with 17 bases in the middle. The chain's CDR3 is CANSAGTSYNEQFF. CDR3 in DNA: TGTGCCAACTCCGCAGGGACTTCATACAATGAGCAGTTCTTC.

The chain joins TRBV19 to TRBJ2-4; 8 bases are shared with TRBD2. The germline V gene has CDR1 LNHDA and CDR2 SQIVND (reference sequence). This CDR3 contains 15 residues. After removal of 8 bases from V and 7 bases from J, the junction contained 13 bases not matched to a gene. CDR3 in amino acids: CASRRSGSAPNIQYF. CDR3 bases: TGTGCCAGTCGCCGAAGCGGGAGTGCGCCGAACATTCAGTACTTC.

The CDR3 DNA reads TGTGCCAGCAGTGTGCAGGGAAGGGGGACTGAAGCTTTCTTT. Encoded protein: CASSVQGRGTEAFF. The gene calls are TRBV28 and TRBJ1-1, with D perhaps TRBD1 (6 bases). The CDR3 has 14 residues. V dropped 5 bases and J dropped 5 bases, with 15 bases sitting between them. Germline V gene lookup returns CDR1 MDHEN and CDR2 SYDVKM. Based on the CDR3 plus reference TRBV28 and TRBJ1-1, the full variable domain is DVKVTQSSRYLVKRTGEKVFLECVQDMDHENMFWYRQDPGLGLRLIYFSYDVKMKEKGDIPEGYSVSREKKERFSLILESASTNQTSMYLCASSVQGRGTEAFFGQGTRLTVV.

The CDR3 loop is CASSLVPDRARGHEQYF. Written as DNA, the CDR3 is TGTGCCAGCAGCTTAGTCCCTGACAGGGCTAGAGGGCACGAGCAGTACTTC. The chain recombines TRBV7-9 with TRBJ2-7, with TRBD1 identical over 7 bases. This CDR3 region has 17 residues. From germline, CDR1 is SEHNR and CDR2 FQNEAQ (reference sequence). V trimming: 1 base; J trimming: 5 bases; junction bases outside the gene matches: 14.

This clone appeared a few times. The CDR3 loop is CAWSWAGNTEAFF. The CDR3 nucleotides read TGTGCCTGGAGTTGGGCGGGGAACACTGAAGCTTTCTTT. This chain uses TRBV30 with TRBJ1-1; no clear D gene. Trimming removed 2 bases at V and 1 base at J, with 8 bases between. This CDR3 region has 13 residues. Germline-derived CDR1 and CDR2 are GTSNPN and SVGIG (reference sequence).

The chain joins TRBV2 to TRBJ1-2, with TRBD1 matching over 9 bases. V lost 7 bases and J lost 6; bases outside the gene matches: 3. Germline CDR1 is SNHLY and CDR2 is FYNNEI. The CDR3 loop spans 12 amino acids. The CDR3, as DNA: TGTGCCAGCATAAGGGACAGGGATGGCTACACCTTC. Translated, it gives CASIRDRDGYTF. The variable domain in full, completed from reference TRBV2 and TRBJ1-2, reads EPEVTQTPSHQVTQMGQEVILRCVPISNHLYFYWYRQILGQKVEFLVSFYNNEISEKSEIFDDQFSVERPDGSNFTLKIRSTKLEDSAMYFCASIRDRDGYTFGSGTRLTVV.

CDR3 residues: CASSLVQAGYNEQFF. DNA for the CDR3: TGCGCCAGCAGCTTGGTTCAAGCGGGGTACAATGAGCAGTTCTTC. J is TRBJ2-1 and V is TRBV5-1; 7 nucleotides match TRBD2. The V gene's germline CDR1 is SGHRS and CDR2 YFSETQ. The J segment lost 4 bases and the V segment lost 0 bases, leaving 4 bases of the junction unmatched. The CDR3 runs to 15 residues.

The genes are TRBV27 and TRBJ2-6; D is possibly TRBD1 (5 bases). The CDR3 is made up of 20 amino acids. The germline V gene has CDR1 MNHEY and CDR2 SMNVEV (reference sequence). V lost 5 bases and J lost 0, with 23 bases in between. The CDR3 DNA is TGTGCCAGCAGTCCGAGGACACCAGACCGATACTCCTCTGGGGCCAACGTCCTGACTTTC. This sequence encodes CASSPRTPDRYSSGANVLTF.

The gene calls are TRBV30 and TRBJ2-5; 12 nucleotides line up with TRBD2. The CDR3 runs to 16 residues. CDR1 is GTSNPN, CDR2 SVGIG, per germline (reference sequence). V dropped 4 bases and J dropped 2; count of bases not matched to a gene: 8. The CDR3 nucleotides read TGTGCCTGGAACCCTTGGACTAGCGGGATGCAAGAGACCCAGTACTTC. This translates into CAWNPWTSGMQETQYF.

This chain's CDR3 is CASSEGQGRDTQYF. The CDR3 region has the DNA TGTGCCAGCAGTGAAGGGCAGGGGAGAGATACGCAGTATTTT. V usage is TRBV6-1 and J usage is TRBJ2-3; D is possibly TRBD1 (6 bases). The germline V gene has CDR1 MNHNS and CDR2 SASEGT. This CDR3 has 14 residues. V lost 1 base and J lost 5, with 10 bases in between.

The gene calls are TRBV6-1 and TRBJ2-7, with no clear D. This CDR3 has 13 amino acids. Germline lookup yields CDR1 MNHNS and CDR2 SASEGT. Trimming took 1 base from V and 5 from J, leaving 9 bases between them. For the CDR3, the DNA is TGTGCCAGCAGTGAAGAGGGCAACCACGAGCAGTACTTC. It encodes CASSEEGNHEQYF.

This sequence joins TRBV28 and TRBJ2-1; D uncertain. Germline CDR1 reads MDHEN; CDR2 reads SYDVKM. This CDR3 spans 14 amino acids. V was pared by 6 bases and J by 5 bases, with 14 bases between. The CDR3 sequence: CASRPDDTDNEQFF. In nucleotides, the CDR3 is TGTGCCAGCAGGCCGGACGACACGGACAATGAGCAGTTCTTC.

V and J are TRBV7-3 and TRBJ2-1; 10 nucleotides agree with TRBD2. Germline-derived CDR1 and CDR2 are SGHTA and FQGTGA. The CDR3 has 15 amino acids. J gave up 4 bases and V 5 bases, and 5 bases lay outside the gene matches. The CDR3, as DNA: TGTGCCAGCAGCCATAAGCGGGAGGGTTACAATGAGCAGTTCTTC. Its protein is CASSHKREGYNEQFF.

V and J are TRBV7-3 and TRBJ2-5; TRBD2 aligns across 9 bases. The CDR3 is 15 residues long. Germline V lookup: CDR1 SGHTA, CDR2 FQGTGA. The J segment lost 1 base and the V segment lost 5 bases, leaving 5 bases of the junction unmatched. The CDR3 reads CASSPAGGSQETQYF. CDR3 sequence (DNA): TGTGCCAGCAGCCCAGCGGGAGGATCCCAAGAGACCCAGTACTTC.

The chain couples TRBV28 to TRBJ1-2, with TRBD1 identical over 8 bases. Germline CDR1 is MDHEN and CDR2 is SYDVKM. J gave up 2 bases and V 4 bases, and 6 bases lay outside the gene matches. The CDR3 has 15 residues. Written as DNA, the CDR3 is TGTGCCAGCAGTTCCGACGACAGGGGCAACTATGGCTACACCTTC. Protein product: CASSSDDRGNYGYTF.

V is TRBV19 and J is TRBJ1-1, with 9 bases fitting TRBD1. Unmatched junction bases numbered 5, after V lost 6 bases and J lost 0 bases. CDR1 is LNHDA and CDR2 is SQIVND in the germline V gene (reference sequence). This CDR3 comprises 15 residues. The CDR3 DNA reads TGTGCCAGTAGCCCCGGACAGGGGCTGAACACTGAAGCTTTCTTT. As protein: CASSPGQGLNTEAFF.

The genes are TRBV28 and TRBJ1-2; D is possibly TRBD1 (6 bases). The CDR3 is made up of 10 amino acids. Germline V lookup: CDR1 MDHEN, CDR2 SYDVKM. With 10 bases removed from V and 5 bases from J, the gap between germline ends came to 8 bases. The CDR3 reads CATTGYGYTF. The CDR3 DNA follows: TGTGCCACAACAGGGTATGGCTACACCTTC.

The chain carries TRBV6-5 and TRBJ2-7; 11 nucleotides line up with TRBD1. Per the germline V gene, CDR1 is MNHEY and CDR2 is SVGAGI. The junction had 1 base not matched to a gene; V was cut back by 2 bases and J by 4 bases. The CDR3 loop spans 14 amino acids. The CDR3 reads CASSYGTGGYEQYF. The CDR3, as DNA: TGTGCCAGCAGTTACGGGACAGGGGGTTACGAGCAGTACTTC.